Below are 18 T cell receptor beta chains sequenced from a single sample in a study of T cells in tumors after PD-1 blockade. Sequenced by immunoSEQ multiplex PCR; TCRdb stores in-frame clones only, minus some. The sample has 35,000 or so clones, 78% seen once. Sequencing used PBMCs, obtained before anti-PD-1 treatment. Source of these receptors: a human donor with basal cell carcinoma.

This chain's CDR3 is CASSYDKQGRTEAFF. CDR3 sequence (DNA): TGTGCCAGCAGTTATGATAAGCAGGGTAGGACTGAAGCTTTCTTT. The chain recombines TRBV6-5 with TRBJ1-1; a weak D match, TRBD1 (5 bases). Germline assignment: CDR1 MNHEY and CDR2 SVGAGI. The CDR3 loop spans 15 amino acids. Trimming cost V 3 bases and J 5 bases, with 16 bases left between them.

This clone was detected a few times. This sample also contains other DNA sequences that code for the same CDR3. The chain recombines TRBV5-1 with TRBJ2-1; 7 positions match TRBD2. Losses at the gene ends were 5 bases for V and 0 bases for J; bases not matched to a gene: 5. CDR1 and CDR2 from the germline V gene are SGHRS and YFSETQ. This CDR3 is built from 15 residues. Written as DNA, the CDR3 is TGCGCCAGCAGTCCGCGGGGGAGCTCCTACAATGAGCAGTTCTTC. This codes for CASSPRGSSYNEQFF.

The chain uses TRBV7-9 and TRBJ1-1; D gene ambiguous. Germline V gene sequence: CDR1 SEHNR, CDR2 FQNEAQ (reference sequence). Trimming removed 5 bases from V and 0 bases from J, with 13 bases in between. The CDR3 sequence is 15 residues long. DNA of the CDR3: TGTGCCAGCAGCCCGTCTGGGTCTATGAACACTGAAGCTTTCTTT. Residues: CASSPSGSMNTEAFF.

The J gene is TRBJ2-7, the V gene TRBV5-1; no clear D. Trimming took 0 bases from V and 2 from J, leaving 6 bases between them. This CDR3 region has 13 residues. The germline V gene has CDR1 SGHRS and CDR2 YFSETQ. Here the CDR3 DNA reads TGCGCCAGCAGCTTGGAGACGCCCTACGAGCAGTACTTC. This codes for CASSLETPYEQYF.

This chain uses TRBV29-1 with TRBJ2-3; the D gene is possibly TRBD2 (7 bases). The CDR3 consists of 14 residues. V was cut by 7 bases and J by 6 bases, with 20 bases left in between. The germline CDR1 and CDR2 sequences are SQVTM and ANQGSEA. CDR3 region: CSAELASGADTQYF. The CDR3 coding sequence is TGCAGCGCGGAACTAGCGTCGGGGGCCGATACGCAGTATTTT.

The V call is TRBV9, the J call TRBJ2-3; 12 bases match TRBD2. V was clipped by 4 bases and J by 6 bases; unmatched bases: 12. The CDR3 has 17 amino acids. Germline-derived CDR1 and CDR2 are SGDLS and YYNGEE. The CDR3: CASSFASGRAGRDTQYF. As DNA, the CDR3 is TGTGCCAGCAGCTTCGCTAGCGGGAGGGCCGGTAGGGATACGCAGTATTTT.

V and J are TRBV6-4 and TRBJ2-2, with D perhaps TRBD1 (6 bases). CDR1 is MRHNA, CDR2 SNTAGT, per germline. The CDR3 runs to 15 residues. Trimming pared 4 bases from V and 5 bases from J, leaving 14 bases between. This CDR3 is CASSGTDPRTGELFF. In DNA, the CDR3 is TGTGCCAGCAGTGGGACAGACCCGAGAACCGGGGAGCTGTTTTTT.

The V call is TRBV19, the J call TRBJ1-2, with D perhaps matching TRBD1 (5 bases). The CDR3 is 14 residues long. CDR1 and CDR2 (germline): LNHDA, SQIVND (reference sequence). V was clipped by 2 bases and J by 0 bases, with 7 bases between them. In DNA, the CDR3 is TGTGCCAGTAGTATAACGGGGGCTAACTATGGCTACACCTTC. Protein product: CASSITGANYGYTF. The full variable domain, its missing parts supplied by reference TRBV19 and TRBJ1-2, is DGGITQSPKYLFRKEGQNVTLSCEQNLNHDAMYWYRQDPGQGLRLIYYSQIVNDFQKGDIAEGYSVSREKKESFPLTVTSAQKNPTAFYLCASSITGANYGYTFGSGTRLTVV.

This chain joins TRBV27 and TRBJ2-5; possibly TRBD1 or TRBD2 for D (5 bases each). The CDR3 is made up of 14 amino acids. The germline V gene has CDR1 MNHEY and CDR2 SMNVEV (reference sequence). The germline V and J ends were trimmed by 2 bases and 3 bases, with 10 bases remaining between them. CDR3 nucleotides: TGTGCCAGCAGTTTAATATGGGGGAAAGAGACCCAGTACTTC. It specifies CASSLIWGKETQYF.

The rearrangement uses TRBV9 and TRBJ1-4; 7 bases are a match to TRBD1. Germline V gene data show CDR1 as SGDLS and CDR2 as YYNGEE. This CDR3 comprises 14 residues. The J segment lost 5 bases and the V segment lost 0 bases, leaving 1 base of the junction unmatched. CDR3 in DNA: TGTGCCAGCAGCGTAGCAGGGGGGAATGAAAAACTGTTTTTT. This translates into CASSVAGGNEKLFF.

Turning to this clone: An end of the junction does not agree with germline; a read error may underlie this. This chain links TRBV11-3 with TRBJ1-3; the D is unclear. CDR1 is SGHNT and CDR2 is YENEEA in the germline V gene. There are 14 residues in the CDR3. The CDR3 loop is CASTLGLIGNTIYF. DNA for the CDR3: TGTGCCAGCACCTTAGGACTGATTGGAAACACCATATATTTT.

The rearrangement joins TRBV5-4 to TRBJ2-1; 12 bases line up with TRBD2. The CDR3 has 18 amino acids. Germline V CDR1 and CDR2: SGHNT, YYREEE (reference sequence). Germline trimming cut 5 bases from V and 9 bases from J; bases unmatched to any gene: 18. The CDR3 is CASRVGNRGASGRGEQFF. The CDR3 coding sequence is TGTGCCAGCAGGGTGGGGAACAGGGGGGCTAGCGGGAGGGGTGAGCAGTTCTTC.

The J gene is TRBJ2-5, the V gene TRBV5-1; D not certain. With 2 bases removed from V and 1 base from J, the gap between germline ends came to 9 bases. CDR3 size: 14 residues. CDR1 and CDR2 (germline): SGHRS, YFSETQ. CDR3 nucleotide sequence: TGCGCCAGCAGCTTCTGGGGAATCCAAGAGACCCAGTACTTC. Protein product: CASSFWGIQETQYF.

The chain combines TRBV27 with TRBJ1-1, with TRBD1 matching over 7 bases. The germline V gene has CDR1 MNHEY and CDR2 SMNVEV (reference sequence). Trimming removed 7 bases from V and 4 bases from J; junction bases left unmatched: 9. CDR3 length equals 14 residues. CDR3 sequence: CASNRGGAGTEAFF. The CDR3, as DNA: TGTGCCAGCAATAGAGGGGGCGCGGGCACTGAAGCTTTCTTT.

The CDR3 DNA reads TGTGCCAGTAGTATCCTACCCTTGGTTCCGGAAAGTTCCTCCTACGAGCAGTACTTC. This codes for CASSILPLVPESSSYEQYF. J is TRBJ2-7 and V is TRBV19; D is unresolved. The CDR3 has 19 amino acids. V lost 3 bases, J lost 0 bases, and 24 bases lay in between. Germline values: CDR1 LNHDA, CDR2 SQIVND (reference sequence).

The V call is TRBV2, the J call TRBJ2-1, with D possibly being TRBD2 (6 bases). Germline CDR1 is SNHLY and CDR2 is FYNNEI. V was cut by 4 bases and J by 8 bases, with 15 bases left in between. The CDR3 extends over 14 amino acids. CDR3 bases: TGTGCCAGCAGTGGGAGGGCTAGCCGACATGAGCAGTTCTTC. The encoded protein is CASSGRASRHEQFF.

V usage is TRBV5-5 and J usage is TRBJ2-3, with 10 bases fitting TRBD2. Trimming cost V 1 base and J 5 bases; bases outside gene matches: 1. This CDR3 is built from 14 residues. Looked up from germline, CDR1 is SGHKS and CDR2 is YYEKEE (reference sequence). The CDR3 protein is CASSLPSGGDTQYF. The CDR3 DNA reads TGTGCCAGCAGCTTGCCTAGCGGGGGAGATACGCAGTATTTT. The complete variable domain, with remaining parts taken from reference TRBV5-5 and TRBJ2-3, reads DAGVTQSPTHLIKTRGQQVTLRCSPISGHKSVSWYQQVLGQGPQFIFQYYEKEERGRGNFPDRFSARQFPNYSSELNVNALLLGDSALYLCASSLPSGGDTQYFGPGTRLTVL.

The CDR3 DNA follows: TGTGCCAGCAAAGTAGGTGGGGCCAACGTCCTGACTTTC. Its translation: CASKVGGANVLTF. The chain couples TRBV7-8 to TRBJ2-6; D remains unclear. Trimming cost V 7 bases and J 3 bases, with 7 bases left between them. Germline V CDR1 and CDR2: SGHVS, FQNEAQ. The CDR3 runs to 13 residues. The entire variable domain, with the rest obtained from reference TRBV7-8 and TRBJ2-6, is as follows: GAGVSQSPRYKVAKRGQDVALRCDPISGHVSLFWYQQALGQGPEFLTYFQNEAQLDKSGLPSDRFFAERPEGSVSTLKIQRTQQEDSAVYLCASKVGGANVLTFGAGSRLTVL.